The clone carrying this T cell receptor beta chain was detected a few times. Its cognate antigen is unknown. The CDR3 loop spans 17 amino acids. Trimming cost V 5 bases and J 0 bases; bases outside gene matches: 12. CDR1 LNHNV and CDR2 YYDKDF come from the germline V gene (reference sequence). The data stem from a study of beta chain features in type 1 diabetes. cDNA synthesis used the whole RNA isolate, giving expressed TCRB sequences. Sequenced by immunoSEQ multiplex PCR; TCRdb stores in-frame clones only, minus some. The table shows some 250,000 clones, with about a tenth occurring only once. Whole-study findings and limits: More deletions and fewer insertions at VDJ junctions were found in patients with type 1 diabetes. Moderately but significantly shorter TCRB CDR3s were found in Type 1 diabetes patients in all four CD4+ subsets.

The rearrangement links TRBV15 to TRBJ2-7, with 8 nucleotides matching TRBD2. The TCR originated in a man aged 25-45 years with type 1 diabetes. Sequenced material: naive CD4+ T cells from blood. DNA for the CDR3: TGTGCCACCAGCGGACCTAAGGCGGGGGGCTTCTCCTACGAGCAGTACTTC. Protein sequence: CATSGPKAGGFSYEQYF.